This T cell receptor beta chain emerged from a study of blood T cell repertoires in COVID-19. About the research overall: T cells, B-cell-depleted T cells, or PBMCs supplied cDNA or gDNA.

The CDR3 sequence is 12 residues long. CDR1 SEHNR and CDR2 FQNEAQ come from the germline V gene (reference sequence). The V and J ends lost 11 bases and 5 bases, in that order; junction bases with no gene match: 4. TCRdb's table, derived via immunoSEQ multiplex PCR, lists solely in-frame clones and lacks some. The sample comprises tens of thousands of clones, around 90% of which are singletons, and less than 5% rests with the top ten. Sequenced input: peripheral blood. The chain uses TRBV7-9 and TRBJ2-1; TRBD1 matches 9 bases. The sequence came from a man in his sixties with acute or convalescent COVID-19. The CDR3 coding sequence is TGTGCCGTGGGGACAGGGAACAATGAGCAGTTCTTC. Translated: CAVGTGNNEQFF.